This T cell receptor (beta chain) appears in the sequencing data of a study of T-cell reconstitution after alpha-beta-depleted transplantation in children. There are a few counts of this clonotype. For TCRbeta, the library was prepared with unique molecular identifiers. TCRdb processed the PCR reads anew with MiXCR; each CDR3 protein has one entry. The sample has roughly 610,000 distinct CDR3 sequences, roughly a tenth seen once. CDR1 and CDR2 from the germline V gene are SGHTA and FQGNSA. The CDR3 length is 16 residues. The V and J ends lost 1 base and 3 bases respectively, with 13 bases between them.

This material consisted of PBMCs from the stem cell graft donor, taken from the stem cell graft. The V call is TRBV7-2, the J call TRBJ2-4, with D tentatively TRBD1 (6 bases). The TCR sequence derives from a human donor who donated a stem cell graft to a child with acute myeloid leukemia. The CDR3 nucleotides read TGTGCCAGCAGCTTAGTAGGGACACAACGCAAAAACATTCAGTACTTC. Its protein is CASSLVGTQRKNIQYF.